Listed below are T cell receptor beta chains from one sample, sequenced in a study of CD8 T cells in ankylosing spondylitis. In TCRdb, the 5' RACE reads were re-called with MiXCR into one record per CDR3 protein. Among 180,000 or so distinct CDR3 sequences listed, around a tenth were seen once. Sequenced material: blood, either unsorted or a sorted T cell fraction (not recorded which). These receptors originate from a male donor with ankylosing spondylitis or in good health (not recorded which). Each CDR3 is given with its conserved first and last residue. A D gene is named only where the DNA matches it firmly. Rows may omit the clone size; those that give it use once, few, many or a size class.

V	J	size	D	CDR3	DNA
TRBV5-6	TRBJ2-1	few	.	CASSLGGYNNEQFF	TGTGCCAGCAGCTTGGGGGGTTATAACAATGAGCAGTTCTTC
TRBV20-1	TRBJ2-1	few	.	CLVKGGASTYNEQFF	TGCCTCGTGAAGGGGGGGGCCTCGACCTACAATGAGCAGTTCTTC
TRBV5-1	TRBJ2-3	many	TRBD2	CASSSLPTSGAPNGDTQYF	TGCGCCAGCTCCTCGCTCCCGACTAGCGGGGCCCCCAACGGAGATACGCAGTATTTT
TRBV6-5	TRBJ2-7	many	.	CASSYMEDSITYEQYF	TGTGCCAGCAGTTACATGGAGGACAGCATAACCTACGAGCAGTACTTC
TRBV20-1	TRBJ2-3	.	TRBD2	CSARREGTDTQYF	TGCAGTGCTAGGCGGGAGGGAACAGATACGCAGTATTTT
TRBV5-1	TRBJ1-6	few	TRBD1	CASRIPGQNSPLHF	TGCGCCAGCAGGATACCGGGACAGAATTCACCCCTCCACTTT
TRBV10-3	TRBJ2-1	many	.	CASARDNEQFF	TGTGCCAGTGCCAGGGACAATGAGCAGTTCTTC
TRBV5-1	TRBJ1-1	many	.	CASTPFNRGTEAFF	TGCGCCAGCACCCCCTTCAATCGAGGCACTGAAGCTTTCTTT
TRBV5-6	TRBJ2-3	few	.	CASSPRATDTQYF	TGTGCCAGCAGCCCGAGGGCCACAGATACGCAGTATTTT
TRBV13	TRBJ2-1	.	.	CASSLSGTIDNEQFF	TGTGCCAGCAGCTTGTCTGGGACCATCGACAATGAGCAGTTCTTC
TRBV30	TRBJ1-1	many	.	CAWRVGGVLNTEAFF	TGTGCCTGGAGGGTAGGGGGGGTCTTGAACACTGAAGCTTTCTTT
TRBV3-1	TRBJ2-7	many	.	CASSQGWDHTSSYEQYF	TGTGCCAGCAGCCAAGGCTGGGACCACACCTCTTCCTACGAGCAGTACTTC
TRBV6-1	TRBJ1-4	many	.	CASSTHETGKLFF	TGTGCCAGCAGCACTCACGAAACGGGAAAACTGTTTTTT
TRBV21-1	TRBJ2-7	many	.	CASSKAHATSDYEQYF	TGTGCCAGCAGCAAAGCTCACGCAACTTCCGACTACGAGCAGTACTTC
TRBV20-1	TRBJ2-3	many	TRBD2	CSARPPSAGRGTDTQYF	TGCAGTGCTAGACCGCCTTCAGCGGGGAGAGGGACAGATACGCAGTATTTT
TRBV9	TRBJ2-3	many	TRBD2	CASSASSGGTDTQYF	TGTGCCAGCAGCGCATCTAGCGGGGGCACAGATACGCAGTATTTT
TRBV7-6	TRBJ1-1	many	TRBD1	CASSPRQGPNTEAFF	TGTGCCAGCAGCCCCCGACAGGGGCCGAACACTGAAGCTTTCTTT
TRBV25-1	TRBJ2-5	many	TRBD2	CARTPPSSGGKETQYF	TGTGCCAGGACCCCCCCCTCTAGCGGGGGGAAAGAGACCCAGTACTTC
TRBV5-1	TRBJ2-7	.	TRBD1	CASSLNSRQGGSGEQYF	TGCGCCAGCAGCTTAAACTCCCGACAGGGGGGTTCGGGCGAGCAGTACTTC
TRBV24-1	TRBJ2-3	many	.	CATSDLQTGRSTDTQYF	TGTGCCACCAGTGATTTGCAGACAGGAAGGAGCACAGATACGCAGTATTTT
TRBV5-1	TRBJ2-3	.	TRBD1	CASSLPGQSNTDTQYF	TGCGCCAGCAGCCTCCCGGGACAGAGTAACACAGATACGCAGTATTTT
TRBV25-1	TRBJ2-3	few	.	CASSEYPQGKDTQYF	TGTGCCAGCAGTGAATACCCACAGGGAAAAGATACGCAGTATTTT
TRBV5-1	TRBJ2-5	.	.	CASSLFGEQETQYF	TGCGCCAGCAGCTTGTTCGGGGAGCAAGAGACCCAGTACTTC
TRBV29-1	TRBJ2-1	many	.	CSVWVGNEQFF	TGCAGCGTTTGGGTGGGGAATGAGCAGTTCTTC
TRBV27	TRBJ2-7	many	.	CASSPDWHSYEQYF	TGTGCCAGCAGCCCGGACTGGCACTCCTACGAGCAGTACTTC
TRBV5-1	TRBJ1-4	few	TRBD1	CASSWATGAGNEKLFF	TGCGCCAGCAGCTGGGCGACAGGGGCTGGGAATGAAAAACTGTTTTTT
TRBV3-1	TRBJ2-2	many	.	CASSQGPGGNTGELFF	TGTGCCAGCAGCCAAGGGCCCGGAGGGAACACCGGGGAGCTGTTTTTT
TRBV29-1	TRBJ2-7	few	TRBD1	CSGRTGVHEQYF	TGCAGCGGAAGGACAGGGGTCCACGAGCAGTACTTC
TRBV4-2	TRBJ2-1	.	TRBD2	CASGEGTYNEQFF	TGTGCCAGCGGGGAGGGCACCTACAATGAGCAGTTCTTC
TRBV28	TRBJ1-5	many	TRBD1	CASSSGGGLLNQPQHF	TGTGCCAGCAGTTCCGGAGGGGGCCTTTTAAATCAGCCCCAGCATTTT
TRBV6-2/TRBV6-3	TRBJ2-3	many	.	CASSYSLRGRSPDTQYF	TGTGCCAGCAGTTACTCCCTGCGGGGGCGGAGCCCAGATACGCAGTATTTT
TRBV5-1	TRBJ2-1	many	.	CASSSGGTPYNEQFF	TGCGCCAGCAGCTCCGGCGGGACACCATACAATGAGCAGTTCTTC
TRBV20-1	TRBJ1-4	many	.	CSAWGRGGEEKLFF	TGCAGTGCTTGGGGGCGGGGGGGTGAAGAAAAACTGTTTTTT
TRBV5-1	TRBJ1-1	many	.	CASRMTGKNTEAFF	TGCGCCAGCAGAATGACGGGGAAGAACACTGAAGCTTTCTTT
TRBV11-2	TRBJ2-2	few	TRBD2	CASSPTSGRNTGELFF	TGTGCCAGCAGCCCAACTAGCGGGAGAAACACCGGGGAGCTGTTTTTT
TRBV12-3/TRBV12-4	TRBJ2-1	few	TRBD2	CASSFLAGDFSYNEQFF	TGTGCCAGCAGTTTTTTGGCGGGGGACTTCTCCTACAATGAGCAGTTCTTC
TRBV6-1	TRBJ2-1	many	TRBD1	CASSPRQGSSYNEQFF	TGTGCCAGCAGTCCCCGACAGGGGAGCTCCTACAATGAGCAGTTCTTC
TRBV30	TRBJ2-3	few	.	CAWGPGAEQYF	TGTGCCTGGGGGCCCGGGGCCGAGCAGTATTTT
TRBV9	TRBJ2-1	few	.	CASSPSIGGTYNEQFF	TGTGCCAGCAGCCCGAGTATCGGGGGGACATACAATGAGCAGTTCTTC
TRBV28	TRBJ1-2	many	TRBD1	CASNRGRNYGYTF	TGTGCCAGCAACAGGGGGAGAAACTATGGCTACACCTTC
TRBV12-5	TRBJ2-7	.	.	CASGLALSKTYEQYF	TGTGCTAGTGGTTTGGCTCTTTCGAAGACCTACGAGCAGTACTTC
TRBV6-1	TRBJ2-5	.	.	CASSLLPLEESQYF	TGTGCCAGCAGTCTCCTTCCGCTGGAAGAGAGCCAGTACTTC